A single sample is the source of the 23 T cell receptor beta chains below, sequenced in a study of OX40 agonist ivuxolimab in advanced cancers. Clones were sequenced by immunoSEQ multiplex PCR, and TCRdb holds only the in-frame ones, with some missing. The sample has about 44,000 clones, 80% seen once. The source was CD4+ or CD8+ T cells sorted from blood, collected in a trial of the OX40 agonist ivuxolimab. All receptors derive from an adult with an advanced solid tumor such as melanoma, head and neck, liver or kidney cancer.

This chain links TRBV2 with TRBJ2-7, with D perhaps matching TRBD2 (5 bases). The CDR3 extends over 14 amino acids. Deletions cut 6 bases from V and 0 bases from J, with 12 bases between. CDR1 is SNHLY, CDR2 FYNNEI, per germline. This CDR3 is CASRKGRGSYEQYF. The CDR3 bases are TGTGCCAGCAGGAAAGGACGGGGCTCCTACGAGCAGTACTTC.

This clone was counted only a few times. The CDR3 DNA is TGTGCCAGCAGCCTCTTCGGGGACACAGATACGCAGTATTTT. It codes for CASSLFGDTDTQYF. V usage is TRBV7-2 and J usage is TRBJ2-3; weak D call: TRBD2 (5 bases). The V end was cut by 5 bases, the J end by 2 bases, with 11 bases between. CDR1 is SGHTA and CDR2 is FQGNSA in the germline V gene. CDR3 length: 14 amino acids.

The chain carries TRBV5-4 and TRBJ1-2, with D unclear. This CDR3 is 16 amino acids long. CDR1 is SGHNT, CDR2 YYREEE, per germline (reference sequence). The V end was cut by 0 bases, the J end by 0 bases, with 12 bases between. DNA of the CDR3: TGTGCCAGCAGCTTGGACGCAGGTCGGTCTAACTATGGCTACACCTTC. It is translated as CASSLDAGRSNYGYTF. Looking up the rest from reference TRBV5-4 and TRBJ1-2 gives the full variable domain: ETGVTQSPTHLIKTRGQQVTLRCSSQSGHNTVSWYQQALGQGPQFIFQYYREEENGRGNFPPRFSGLQFPNYSSELNVNALELDDSALYLCASSLDAGRSNYGYTFGSGTRLTVV.

There are a few counts of this clone. The rearrangement uses TRBV7-9 and TRBJ1-1, with D unresolved. Germline-derived CDR1 and CDR2 are SEHNR and FQNEAQ (reference sequence). Trimming removed 1 base at V and 0 bases at J, with 6 bases between. The CDR3 length is 14 residues. The CDR3 sequence is CASSLERVNTEAFF. The DNA of the CDR3 is TGTGCCAGCAGCTTAGAACGGGTGAACACTGAAGCTTTCTTT.

This clone was seen only once. The genes are TRBV10-3 and TRBJ2-3; 10 bases are shared with TRBD2. J gave up 1 base and V 4 bases, and 2 bases lay outside the gene matches. Germline V gene sequence: CDR1 ENHRY, CDR2 SYGVKD. CDR3 size: 15 residues. The CDR3 bases are TGTGCCATCAGTGGGGGGACTAGCGGCACAGATACGCAGTATTTT. It encodes CAISGGTSGTDTQYF.

This CDR3 reads CASSVAGGGDEQFF. The CDR3 coding sequence is TGTGCCAGCAGCGTAGCGGGAGGGGGTGATGAGCAGTTCTTC. This chain uses TRBV9 with TRBJ2-1; 8 bases are shared with TRBD2. Germline lookup yields CDR1 SGDLS and CDR2 YYNGEE. The CDR3 is made up of 14 amino acids. With 0 bases clipped from V and 8 bases from J, the junction kept 4 bases outside the gene matches. The full variable domain, in which reference TRBV9 and TRBJ2-1 provide the parts outside the CDR3, is DSGVTQTPKHLITATGQRVTLRCSPRSGDLSVYWYQQSLDQGLQFLIQYYNGEERAKGNILERFSAQQFPDLHSELNLSSLELGDSALYFCASSVAGGGDEQFFGPGTRLTVL.

This clone has only one observation. The chain uses TRBV7-2 and TRBJ2-5; 8 bases are shared with TRBD2. Germline V gene lookup returns CDR1 SGHTA and CDR2 FQGNSA. The CDR3 is 15 residues long. Trimming at V came to 5 bases and at J to 4 bases, leaving 9 bases not matched to a gene. The DNA of the CDR3 is TGTGCCAGCAGCCGCGAAGCGGGAGACCGAGAGACCCAGTACTTC. Its translation: CASSREAGDRETQYF. Looking up the rest from reference TRBV7-2 and TRBJ2-5 gives the full variable domain: GAGVSQSPSNKVTEKGKDVELRCDPISGHTALYWYRQSLGQGLEFLIYFQGNSAPDKSGLPSDRFSAERTGGSVSTLTIQRTQQEDSAVYLCASSREAGDRETQYFGPGTRLLVL.

A few counts support this clone. The chain is built from TRBV15 and TRBJ2-5; tentative D call: TRBD1 (5 bases). The germline CDR1 and CDR2 sequences are LNHNV and YYDKDF (reference sequence). V was clipped by 0 bases and J by 5 bases, with 7 bases between them. The CDR3 is 13 amino acids. The CDR3 loop reads CATSRDKGETQYF. The CDR3 DNA sequence: TGTGCCACCAGCAGAGATAAGGGGGAGACCCAGTACTTC.

This clone was picked up a small number of times. The V call is TRBV5-1, the J call TRBJ2-5, with D maybe TRBD2 (5 bases). The CDR3 runs to 14 residues. Germline lookup yields CDR1 SGHRS and CDR2 YFSETQ. Trimming left V 0 bases short and J 7 bases short, with 13 bases between. The DNA of the CDR3 is TGCGCCAGCAGCTTGGATGCGGGCGGCGGGACCCAGTACTTC. The encoded protein is CASSLDAGGGTQYF.

This chain links TRBV30 with TRBJ1-2; 12 bases map to TRBD1. CDR3 length equals 15 residues. The trim removed 2 bases at V and 7 bases at J, leaving 8 bases unmatched. Germline V lookup: CDR1 GTSNPN, CDR2 SVGIG (reference sequence). The CDR3 protein is CAWSRRDRGQGGYTF. CDR3 bases: TGTGCCTGGAGTCGCCGGGACAGGGGGCAAGGTGGCTACACCTTC.

This clone was seen a few times. The chain has TRBV10-2 and TRBJ1-5; D perhaps matches TRBD1 (6 bases). This CDR3 comprises 13 residues. CDR1 and CDR2 (germline): WSHSY, SAAADI. Between the trimmed V and J ends, which lost 4 bases and 7 bases, there was a span of 11 bases. Here the CDR3 reads CASSGQAGQPQHF. The CDR3 nucleotides read TGCGCCAGCAGTGGACAGGCGGGCCAGCCCCAGCATTTT.

The genes are TRBV4-1 and TRBJ2-1, with D tentatively TRBD1 or TRBD2 (5 bases each). V shed 0 bases and J shed 7 bases, with 19 bases lying between them. The CDR3 extends over 17 amino acids. Germline V gives CDR1 MGHRA, CDR2 YSYEKL. The CDR3 DNA reads as TGCGCCAGCAGCCAAGATGGGGGAGCTGGGTGGTCGAATGAGCAGTTCTTC. Amino acids: CASSQDGGAGWSNEQFF.

The table lists this clone with a count of one. The rearrangement links TRBV5-1 to TRBJ2-5; the D is unclear. The CDR3 sequence is 13 residues long. CDR1 is SGHRS, CDR2 YFSETQ, per germline. V was cut by 1 base and J by 0 bases, with 4 bases left in between. The CDR3, as DNA: TGCGCCAGCAGCTTGCCCAACCAAGAGACCCAGTACTTC. It is translated as CASSLPNQETQYF.

The chain recombines TRBV7-8 with TRBJ2-1; 9 bases are a match to TRBD2. CDR1 is SGHVS and CDR2 is FQNEAQ in the germline V gene. The CDR3 runs to 17 residues. With 6 bases clipped from V and 5 bases from J, the junction kept 14 bases outside the gene matches. This CDR3 is CASSSPPGLAPDNEQFF. The CDR3 DNA reads as TGTGCCAGCAGTTCCCCTCCCGGACTAGCGCCCGACAATGAGCAGTTCTTC. Combining the CDR3 with reference TRBV7-8 and TRBJ2-1 gives the whole variable domain GAGVSQSPRYKVAKRGQDVALRCDPISGHVSLFWYQQALGQGPEFLTYFQNEAQLDKSGLPSDRFFAERPEGSVSTLKIQRTQQEDSAVYLCASSSPPGLAPDNEQFFGPGTRLTVL.

The chain joins TRBV19 to TRBJ1-6; no firm D call. CDR3 length: 14 residues. Germline CDR1 is LNHDA and CDR2 is SQIVND (reference sequence). V dropped 6 bases and J dropped 6 bases, with 12 bases sitting between them. DNA for the CDR3: TGTGCCAGTAGGGAAGCTCCTACTAATTCACCCCTCCACTTT. Its protein is CASREAPTNSPLHF.

The chain uses TRBV5-1 and TRBJ2-2, with 7 bases identical to TRBD1. The CDR3 loop spans 16 amino acids. The germline CDR1 and CDR2 sequences are SGHRS and YFSETQ. With V trimmed by 4 bases and J by 5 bases, 11 bases remained unmatched. CDR3 region: CASSLYRGSGTGELFF. Written as DNA, the CDR3 is TGCGCCAGCAGCCTATACAGGGGAAGTGGGACCGGGGAGCTGTTTTTT.

J is TRBJ2-1 and V is TRBV28; D unresolved. CDR3 size: 14 residues. From germline, CDR1 is MDHEN and CDR2 SYDVKM. The V end lost 4 bases, the J end lost 9 bases, and 16 bases lay between the germline ends. The CDR3 spells CASSWTANVREQFF. Written as DNA, the CDR3 is TGTGCCAGCAGTTGGACCGCTAATGTTCGTGAGCAGTTCTTC.

For the CDR3, the DNA is TGTGCCAGCAGCTTAGGCAGGGGGAATGAAGCTTTCTTT. Translation gives CASSLGRGNEAFF. V and J are TRBV11-2 and TRBJ1-1, with 7 positions matching TRBD1. V was pared by 1 base and J by 7 bases, with 3 bases of the junction left unmatched. Germline loops: CDR1 SGHAT, CDR2 FQNNGV. This CDR3 comprises 13 residues.

The gene calls are TRBV4-1 and TRBJ1-3, with TRBD1 as a possible D gene (6 bases). CDR1 and CDR2 from the germline V gene are MGHRA and YSYEKL. The CDR3 has 15 amino acids. V lost 5 bases, J lost 4 bases, and 15 bases lay in between. CDR3 nucleotide sequence: TGCGCCAGCAGCACTCAACAGGGAGCCGGAAACACCATATATTTT. Translating it yields CASSTQQGAGNTIYF.

V usage is TRBV11-3 and J usage is TRBJ2-1; no firm D call. V lost 0 bases and J 9 bases, leaving 12 bases between the germline ends. Per the germline V gene, CDR1 is SGHNT and CDR2 is YENEEA. CDR3 length: 14 residues. The DNA of the CDR3 is TGTGCCAGCAGCTTAGATCAATGGAACGGTGAGCAGTTCTTC. It codes for CASSLDQWNGEQFF.

This clone was observed many times. The chain links TRBV5-1 to TRBJ1-4; D is ambiguous. Germline values: CDR1 SGHRS, CDR2 YFSETQ. This CDR3 is built from 15 residues. V lost 3 bases, J lost 0 bases, and 9 bases lay in between. CDR3 protein: CASSSLGTTNEKLFF. In nucleotides, the CDR3 is TGCGCCAGCAGCTCTTTGGGGACAACTAATGAAAAACTGTTTTTT. Drawing the rest from reference TRBV5-1 and TRBJ1-4, the complete variable domain is KAGVTQTPRYLIKTRGQQVTLSCSPISGHRSVSWYQQTPGQGLQFLFEYFSETQRNKGNFPGRFSGRQFSNSRSEMNVSTLELGDSALYLCASSSLGTTNEKLFFGSGTQLSVL.

The genes are TRBV5-8 and TRBJ2-5, with a possible D match to TRBD1 (6 bases). CDR1 is SGHTS and CDR2 is YDEGEE in the germline V gene. Trimming took off 0 bases at V and 1 base at J, with 7 bases between the two ends. The CDR3 totals 14 residues. The CDR3 nucleotides read TGTGCCAGCAGCTTGGGAGGGGGCCAAGAGACCCAGTACTTC. Translating it yields CASSLGGGQETQYF. Using reference TRBV5-8 and TRBJ2-5 for the parts outside the CDR3, the full variable domain is EAGVTQSPTHLIKTRGQQATLRCSPISGHTSVYWYQQALGLGLQFLLWYDEGEERNRGNFPPRFSGRQFPNYSSELNVNALELEDSALYLCASSLGGGQETQYFGPGTRLLVL.

This chain uses TRBV5-6 with TRBJ1-2, with no clear D. Germline values: CDR1 SGHDT, CDR2 YYEEEE. Trimming shortened V by 0 bases and J by 0 bases, and 6 bases separated the two germline ends. There are 14 residues in the CDR3. The CDR3: CASSLVGSNYGYTF. The CDR3 DNA reads as TGTGCCAGCAGCTTGGTTGGATCTAACTATGGCTACACCTTC.